This T cell receptor beta chain was found in a study of shared clonotypes between healthy human individuals. Profiled with immunoSEQ multiplex PCR; TCRdb holds only in-frame clones, not every one. Of about 1.4 million clones listed, about 96% were seen once; the top ten hold more than 0.9%. The TCR originated in a man aged 30 to 39 in good health. The sample was naive CD4+ T cells sorted from blood. Sample subset: CD45RA+ positively selected.

The CDR3 loop reads CSVEARGQGDTGELFF. In DNA, the CDR3 is TGCAGCGTTGAAGCAAGGGGACAGGGAGACACCGGGGAGCTGTTTTTT. V is TRBV29-1 and J is TRBJ2-2; 9 nucleotides align to TRBD1. The CDR3 contains 16 residues. Germline loops: CDR1 SQVTM, CDR2 ANQGSEA. The trim removed 1 base at V and 3 bases at J, leaving 6 bases unmatched.